The sequence of this T cell receptor beta chain was determined in a study of T cell repertoires in cytomegalovirus infection. About the research overall: Indications of both CMV infection and matching HLA type were provided by public TCR beta signatures. Study-wide results and limits: Carriers of CMV plus the relevant HLA were identified by cumulative public TCR beta family frequency.

One entry per CDR3 protein results from TCRdb running MiXCR on the reads. The top ten hold roughly 51% of the sample, which has roughly 150,000 distinct CDR3 sequences, approximately 30% seen once. As to this clonotype: The antigen is not known.

J gave up 4 bases and V 4 bases, and 1 base lay outside the gene matches. The CDR3 loop spans 13 amino acids. The specimen was CD8+ T cells from cultured PBMCs, collected from culture after CMV antigen stimulation. This clonotype originated in a human donor in good health (CMV status not recorded). Some clones in this sample may be carry-over from other donors' samples. This chain joins TRBV12-3 or TRBV12-4 and TRBJ2-5; 9 bases fit TRBD2. The CDR3 region has the DNA TGTGCCAGCAGTTCTAGCGGGGTAGAGACCCAGTACTTC. As protein: CASSSSGVETQYF.